This section outlines one T cell receptor beta chain sequence together with its context. The CDR3 sequence is 16 residues long. Germline V lookup: CDR1 PRHDT, CDR2 FYEKMQ (reference sequence). The V end lost 3 bases, the J end lost 7 bases, and 16 bases lay between the germline ends. Enrollees, roughly 18 to 89 years old, lived in 24 US areas. This record comes from a study of blood T cell repertoires in COVID-19. This table comes from immunoSEQ multiplex PCR, and its TCRdb copy is limited to in-frame clones, with some not included. The profile shows 300,000 to 450,000 clones, about 88% of them singletons.

The chain is built from TRBV13 and TRBJ1-6; D is possibly TRBD1 (6 bases). The sample comprised PBMCs or T cells enriched from blood (not recorded which). This TCR derives from a woman younger than 45 who had recovered from COVID-19. The CDR3, as DNA: TGTGCCAGCAGCTTTGGAGTAGGGGGGGCGAATTCACCCCTCCACTTT. It encodes CASSFGVGGANSPLHF. The variable domain in full, with the rest retrieved from reference TRBV13 and TRBJ1-6, is AAGVIQSPRHLIKEKRETATLKCYPIPRHDTVYWYQQGPGQDPQFLISFYEKMQSDKGSIPDRFSAQQFSDYHSELNMSSLELGDSALYFCASSFGVGGANSPLHFGNGTRLTVT.